These 24 T cell receptor beta chains originate from one sample sequenced in a study of T cells in Graves' hyperthyroidism and ophthalmopathy. Amplification of TCR beta CDR3 regions was performed using RNA transcripts as template. The HTBI primer set drove a first-round RT-PCR of the TCR CDR3. TCRdb re-derived calls from the multiplex PCR reads in MiXCR, one entry per CDR3 protein. Of over 150,000 distinct CDR3 sequences in the sample, more than 15% were seen once. The sequencing sample was made of blood. These receptors all come from a woman between 45 and 65 years old with Graves' hyperthyroidism.

The rearrangement links TRBV28 to TRBJ1-6, with unresolved D. Trimming took 2 bases from V and 0 from J, leaving 8 bases between them. The CDR3 has 16 residues. The germline gives CDR1 MDHEN, CDR2 SYDVKM. CDR3 amino acids: CASSLARSSYNSPLHF. CDR3 DNA: TGTGCCAGCAGTTTAGCTCGGAGCTCCTATAATTCACCCCTCCACTTT.

There are many counts of this clonotype. The V gene is TRBV12-3 or TRBV12-4, the J gene TRBJ1-1, with D hard to call. V was cut by 6 bases and J by 5 bases, with 13 bases left in between. The CDR3 sequence is 13 residues long. The CDR3 is CASRYGTGTEAFF. CDR3 sequence (DNA): TGTGCCAGCAGATATGGAACGGGAACTGAAGCTTTCTTT.

This clonotype showed up many times. The chain uses TRBV27 and TRBJ2-3; 14 bases line up with TRBD2. Germline loops: CDR1 MNHEY, CDR2 SMNVEV (reference sequence). This CDR3 comprises 17 residues. V lost 5 bases, J lost 6 bases, and 10 bases stayed unmatched. CDR3 sequence (DNA): TGTGCCAGCAGTCCTCTGACTAGCGGGGGGGCAAGGGATACGCAGTATTTT. Protein product: CASSPLTSGGARDTQYF.

This clonotype was seen at least ten times. This chain connects TRBV24-1 to TRBJ2-2; D remains unclear. The CDR3 covers 18 residues. The germline gives CDR1 KGHDR, CDR2 SFDVKD. Trimming left V 2 bases short and J 1 base short, with 16 bases between. CDR3 nucleotide sequence: TGTGCCACCAGTGATTCACCATACTTAACCCGGAACACCGGGGAGCTGTTTTTT. Translating it yields CATSDSPYLTRNTGELFF.

This clonotype was detected ten times or more. V is TRBV19 and J is TRBJ1-4, with D possibly matching TRBD1 (5 bases). The CDR3 runs to 15 residues. The V end lost 6 bases, the J end lost 1 base, and 12 bases lay between the germline ends. Germline CDR1 reads LNHDA; CDR2 reads SQIVND (reference sequence). Written as DNA, the CDR3 is TGTGCCAGTAGGAGGGGAAGTGTAACTAATGAAAAACTGTTTTTT. This encodes CASRRGSVTNEKLFF.

This clonotype was seen at least ten times. The chain links TRBV18 to TRBJ2-7; a possible D gene is TRBD1 (6 bases). The V and J ends lost 1 base and 3 bases respectively, with 7 bases between them. Germline CDR1 reads KGHSH; CDR2 reads LQKENI. The CDR3 contains 13 residues. The CDR3 DNA reads TGTGCCAGCTCACCACAGGGGGACTACGAGCAGTACTTC. It codes for CASSPQGDYEQYF. Filled out from reference TRBV18 and TRBJ2-7, the complete variable domain reads NAGVMQNPRHLVRRRGQEARLRCSPMKGHSHVYWYRQLPEEGLKFMVYLQKENIIDESGMPKERFSAEFPKEGPSILRIQQVVRGDSAAYFCASSPQGDYEQYFGPGTRLTVT.

This clonotype appeared many times. The rearrangement uses TRBV7-9 and TRBJ2-1; D is ambiguous. CDR3 length: 16 residues. Germline V lookup: CDR1 SEHNR, CDR2 FQNEAQ (reference sequence). V gave up 4 bases and J gave up 0 bases, with 13 bases separating them. The CDR3 DNA reads as TGTGCCAGCAGCTCCTTGGGCAGCCTCTCCTACAATGAGCAGTTCTTC. Translating it yields CASSSLGSLSYNEQFF.

This clonotype came up many times. The chain carries TRBV18 and TRBJ2-2, with no clear D. V dropped 2 bases and J dropped 8 bases, with 6 bases sitting between them. Germline V gene sequence: CDR1 KGHSH, CDR2 LQKENI. The CDR3 sequence is 12 residues long. The CDR3 loop is CASSPMAGELFF. In nucleotides, the CDR3 is TGTGCCAGCTCACCAATGGCAGGGGAGCTGTTTTTT.

This clonotype was seen many times. This chain connects TRBV28 to TRBJ1-1, with D possibly being TRBD1 (5 bases). Trimming removed 2 bases at V and 4 bases at J, with 14 bases between. Germline V gene sequence: CDR1 MDHEN, CDR2 SYDVKM. The CDR3 covers 15 residues. The DNA for the CDR3 is TGTGCCAGCAGTTTAGGAGGGGCCGCAGGCACTGAAGCTTTCTTT. As protein: CASSLGGAAGTEAFF. Together with reference TRBV28 and TRBJ1-1, the CDR3 gives the full variable domain: DVKVTQSSRYLVKRTGEKVFLECVQDMDHENMFWYRQDPGLGLRLIYFSYDVKMKEKGDIPEGYSVSREKKERFSLILESASTNQTSMYLCASSLGGAAGTEAFFGQGTRLTVV.

This clonotype was observed at least ten times. V usage is TRBV24-1 and J usage is TRBJ1-2; D is undetermined. The CDR3 loop spans 13 amino acids. V lost 3 bases and J lost 3, with 7 bases in between. Germline assignment: CDR1 KGHDR and CDR2 SFDVKD. The CDR3 is CATSDLQDYGYTF. CDR3 nucleotide sequence: TGTGCCACCAGTGATCTCCAAGACTATGGCTACACCTTC.

This clonotype showed up many times. The chain employs TRBV19 and TRBJ2-3, with unresolved D. Trimming stripped 3 bases from V and 4 bases from J, with 11 bases between. The CDR3 sequence is 14 residues long. Germline loops: CDR1 LNHDA, CDR2 SQIVND (reference sequence). The CDR3 coding sequence is TGTGCCAGTAGTATCGAGTTTATGGCAGATACGCAGTATTTT. This sequence encodes CASSIEFMADTQYF.

This clonotype was recorded many times. V is TRBV18 and J is TRBJ2-7; TRBD1 matches at 10 bases. The germline V gene encodes CDR1 KGHSH and CDR2 LQKENI. The CDR3 runs 15 residues. V lost 3 bases to trimming and J lost 6 bases; unmatched junction nucleotides: 8. CDR3 amino acids: CASSPRQGAQGEQYF. The CDR3 DNA follows: TGTGCCAGCTCACCGCGACAGGGGGCGCAGGGCGAGCAGTACTTC. Full variable domain (outside the CDR3, taken from reference TRBV18 and TRBJ2-7): NAGVMQNPRHLVRRRGQEARLRCSPMKGHSHVYWYRQLPEEGLKFMVYLQKENIIDESGMPKERFSAEFPKEGPSILRIQQVVRGDSAAYFCASSPRQGAQGEQYFGPGTRLTVT.

This clonotype was counted ten times or more. The chain couples TRBV10-3 to TRBJ1-2; D not resolved. CDR3 length: 14 residues. Germline V gives CDR1 ENHRY, CDR2 SYGVKD. Trimming cost V 4 bases and J 0 bases, with 9 bases left between them. CDR3 amino acids: CAISVQNSNYGYTF. CDR3 nucleotide sequence: TGTGCCATCAGTGTTCAGAATTCTAACTATGGCTACACCTTC.

This clonotype was observed at least ten times. Here the CDR3 reads CASSVGDVGQNTEAFF. CDR3 nucleotide sequence: TGTGCCAGCAGCGTAGGGGACGTTGGGCAGAACACTGAAGCTTTCTTT. V usage is TRBV9 and J usage is TRBJ1-1; D possibly corresponds to TRBD1 (5 bases). In germline, CDR1 is SGDLS, CDR2 YYNGEE. The CDR3 consists of 16 residues. V shed 0 bases and J shed 1 base, with 13 bases lying between them.

The chain employs TRBV4-3 and TRBJ2-1; a possible D gene is TRBD1 (5 bases). Between the trimmed V and J ends, which lost 0 bases and 5 bases, there was a span of 17 bases. CDR3 length: 17 residues. The germline gives CDR1 LGHNA, CDR2 YSLEER. CDR3 loop: CASSQEISRGANNEQFF. The CDR3 nucleotides read TGCGCCAGCAGCCAAGAGATATCAAGGGGCGCAAACAATGAGCAGTTCTTC.

The chain is built from TRBV4-3 and TRBJ2-1, with TRBD1 matching 9 bases. This CDR3 has 16 amino acids. Germline lookup yields CDR1 LGHNA and CDR2 YSLEER. The junction had 7 bases not matched to a gene; V was cut back by 2 bases and J by 5 bases. CDR3 sequence reads: CASSQLWTGENNEQFF. The CDR3 region has the DNA TGCGCCAGCAGCCAACTATGGACAGGGGAAAACAATGAGCAGTTCTTC.

In this sample, this clonotype turned up many times. V and J are TRBV12-3 or TRBV12-4 and TRBJ2-2; weak D call: TRBD1 (6 bases). Trimming removed 7 bases at V and 7 bases at J, with 13 bases between. The CDR3 is 13 amino acids. The CDR3 loop reads CASTWGRHGELFF. The DNA of the CDR3 is TGTGCCAGCACCTGGGGGCGGCACGGGGAGCTGTTTTTT.

This clonotype was picked up many times. This chain uses TRBV13 with TRBJ1-1; D unclear. CDR3 length equals 14 residues. Germline V lookup: CDR1 PRHDT, CDR2 FYEKMQ (reference sequence). Trimming pared 2 bases from V and 1 base from J, leaving 8 bases between. DNA of the CDR3: TGTGCCAGCAGCTTATCTAATAGGAACACTGAAGCTTTCTTT. Translating it yields CASSLSNRNTEAFF.

This clonotype was picked up many times. CDR3 sequence reads: CASSLVPSQISSYEQYF. CDR3 nucleotide sequence: TGTGCCAGCAGCTTAGTTCCAAGCCAAATTAGCTCCTACGAGCAGTACTTC. The V and J genes are TRBV13 and TRBJ2-7; unclear D gene. Trimming removed 1 base at V and 0 bases at J, with 16 bases between. Germline CDR1 is PRHDT and CDR2 is FYEKMQ (reference sequence). This CDR3 comprises 17 residues.

Many counts were recorded for this clonotype. The CDR3 DNA is TGTGCCAGCAGCCCCATGGACCCAACGAACACCGGGGAGCTGTTTTTT. It encodes CASSPMDPTNTGELFF. This chain joins TRBV9 and TRBJ2-2; no reliable D call. Trimming left V 4 bases short and J 0 bases short, with 13 bases between. This CDR3 is built from 16 residues. Germline values: CDR1 SGDLS, CDR2 YYNGEE. The whole variable domain, filled in from reference TRBV9 and TRBJ2-2, reads DSGVTQTPKHLITATGQRVTLRCSPRSGDLSVYWYQQSLDQGLQFLIQYYNGEERAKGNILERFSAQQFPDLHSELNLSSLELGDSALYFCASSPMDPTNTGELFFGEGSRLTVL.

The rearrangement joins TRBV7-9 to TRBJ1-5; D not certain. V was cut by 1 base and J by 3 bases, with 10 bases left in between. Germline CDR1 SEHNR, CDR2 FQNEAQ (reference sequence). The CDR3 length is 15 residues. The CDR3 nucleotides are TGTGCCAGCAGCTTAGGAACGGCCCCCAATCAGCCCCAGCATTTT. It translates to CASSLGTAPNQPQHF. The entire variable domain, with the rest obtained from reference TRBV7-9 and TRBJ1-5, is as follows: DTGVSQNPRHKITKRGQNVTFRCDPISEHNRLYWYRQTLGQGPEFLTYFQNEAQLEKSRLLSDRFSAERPKGSFSTLEIQRTEQGDSAMYLCASSLGTAPNQPQHFGDGTRLSIL.

This clonotype was seen repeatedly, ten times or more. This sequence joins TRBV10-3 and TRBJ2-5; D remains unclear. V was shortened by 9 bases and J by 0 bases, with 20 bases between the two germline ends. Germline V gene sequence: CDR1 ENHRY, CDR2 SYGVKD. There are 16 residues in the CDR3. CDR3 coding DNA: TGTGCCATTGGAAACCACCACACAGTCAACCAAGAGACCCAGTACTTC. This translates into CAIGNHHTVNQETQYF.

The CDR3 region is CASSAHGTGDPEAFF. In DNA form, the CDR3 reads TGTGCCAGCAGTGCTCACGGCACCGGAGATCCTGAAGCTTTCTTT. The gene calls are TRBV2 and TRBJ1-1; D is uncertain. Germline CDR1 SNHLY, CDR2 FYNNEI. This CDR3 has 15 amino acids. With 4 bases removed from V and 6 bases from J, the gap between germline ends came to 18 bases.

Details on this clonotype: A much more abundant neighbour one base away suggests this may be a read error. The chain employs TRBV3-1 and TRBJ1-2; 7 positions match TRBD1. Germline V gene sequence: CDR1 LGHDT, CDR2 YNNKEL (reference sequence). This CDR3 is 13 amino acids long. The CDR3 DNA is TGTGCCCGCAGCCACCGGGACAGCCATGGCTACACCTTC. Translating it yields CARSHRDSHGYTF.